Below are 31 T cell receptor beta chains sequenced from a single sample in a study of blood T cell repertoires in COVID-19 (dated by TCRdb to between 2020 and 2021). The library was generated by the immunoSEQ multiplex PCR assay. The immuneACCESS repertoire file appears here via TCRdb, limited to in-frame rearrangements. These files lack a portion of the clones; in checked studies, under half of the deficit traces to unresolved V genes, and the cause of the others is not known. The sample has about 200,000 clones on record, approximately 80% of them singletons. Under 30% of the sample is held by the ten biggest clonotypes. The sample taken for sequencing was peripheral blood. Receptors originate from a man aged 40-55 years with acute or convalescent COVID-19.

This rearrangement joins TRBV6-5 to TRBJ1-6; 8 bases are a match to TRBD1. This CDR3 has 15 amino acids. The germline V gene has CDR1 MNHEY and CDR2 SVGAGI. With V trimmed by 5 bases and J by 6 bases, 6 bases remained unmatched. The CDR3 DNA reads TGTGCCAGCAGTAGACGGACAGGGAGTAATTCACCCCTCCACTTT. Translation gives CASSRRTGSNSPLHF.

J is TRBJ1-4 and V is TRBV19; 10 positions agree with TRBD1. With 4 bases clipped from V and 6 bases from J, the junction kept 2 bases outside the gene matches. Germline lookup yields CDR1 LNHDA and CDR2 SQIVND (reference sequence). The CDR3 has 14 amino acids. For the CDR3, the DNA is TGTGCCAGTAGTAGCGGGACAGGGGATGAAAAACTGTTTTTT. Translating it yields CASSSGTGDEKLFF.

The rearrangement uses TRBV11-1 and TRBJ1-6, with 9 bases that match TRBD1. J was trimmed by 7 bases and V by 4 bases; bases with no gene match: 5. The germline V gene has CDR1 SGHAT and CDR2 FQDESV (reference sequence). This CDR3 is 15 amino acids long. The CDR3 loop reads CASSSRDRENSPLHF. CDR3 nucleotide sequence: TGTGCCAGCAGCTCCCGGGACAGGGAGAATTCACCCCTCCACTTT.

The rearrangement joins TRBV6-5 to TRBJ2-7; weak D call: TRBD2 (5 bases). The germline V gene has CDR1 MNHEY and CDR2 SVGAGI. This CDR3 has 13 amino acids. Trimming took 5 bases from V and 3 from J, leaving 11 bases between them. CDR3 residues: CASSNGLNYEQYF. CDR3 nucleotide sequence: TGTGCCAGCAGTAACGGACTCAACTACGAGCAGTACTTC.

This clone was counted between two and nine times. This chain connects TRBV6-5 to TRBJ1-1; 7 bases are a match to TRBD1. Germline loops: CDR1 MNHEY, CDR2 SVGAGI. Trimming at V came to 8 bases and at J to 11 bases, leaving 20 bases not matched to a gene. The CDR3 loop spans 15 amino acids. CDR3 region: CASYREQNPSGGAFF. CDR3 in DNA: TGTGCCAGCTACAGGGAGCAGAATCCCTCAGGGGGGGCTTTCTTT.

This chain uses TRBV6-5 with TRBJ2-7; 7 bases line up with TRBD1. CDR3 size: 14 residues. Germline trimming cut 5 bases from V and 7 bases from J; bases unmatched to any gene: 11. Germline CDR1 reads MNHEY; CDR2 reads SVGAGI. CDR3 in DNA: TGTGCCAGCAGTCCCTGGACAGGACTGGGGGAGCAGTACTTC. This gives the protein CASSPWTGLGEQYF.

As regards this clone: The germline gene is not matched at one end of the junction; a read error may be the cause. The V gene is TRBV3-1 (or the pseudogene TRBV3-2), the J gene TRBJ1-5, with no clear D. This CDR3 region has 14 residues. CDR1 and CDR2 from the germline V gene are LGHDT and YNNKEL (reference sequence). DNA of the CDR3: TGTGCCAGCAGTCAAGATGTAAGCAATCAGCCCCAGCATTTT. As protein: CASSQDVSNQPQHF.

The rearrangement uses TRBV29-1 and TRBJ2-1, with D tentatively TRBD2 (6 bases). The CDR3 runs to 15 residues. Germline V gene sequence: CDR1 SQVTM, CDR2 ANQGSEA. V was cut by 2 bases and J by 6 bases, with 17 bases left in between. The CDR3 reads CSVEKRELGGNEQFF. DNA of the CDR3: TGCAGCGTTGAAAAAAGGGAGCTGGGGGGCAATGAGCAGTTCTTC.

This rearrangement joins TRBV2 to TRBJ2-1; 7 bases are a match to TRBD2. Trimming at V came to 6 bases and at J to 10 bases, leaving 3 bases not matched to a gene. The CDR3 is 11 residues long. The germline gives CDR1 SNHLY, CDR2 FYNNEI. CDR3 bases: TGTGCCAGCAGGGCTAGCGGCGAGCAGTTCTTC. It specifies CASRASGEQFF. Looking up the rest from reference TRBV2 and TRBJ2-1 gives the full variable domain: EPEVTQTPSHQVTQMGQEVILRCVPISNHLYFYWYRQILGQKVEFLVSFYNNEISEKSEIFDDQFSVERPDGSNFTLKIRSTKLEDSAMYFCASRASGEQFFGPGTRLTVL.

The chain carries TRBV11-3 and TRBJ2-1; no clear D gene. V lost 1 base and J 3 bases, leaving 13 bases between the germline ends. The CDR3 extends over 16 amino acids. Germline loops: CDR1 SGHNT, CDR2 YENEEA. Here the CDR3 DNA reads TGTGCCAGCAGCTTAGTTGCAGGTCCCGGCTACAATGAGCAGTTCTTC. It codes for CASSLVAGPGYNEQFF. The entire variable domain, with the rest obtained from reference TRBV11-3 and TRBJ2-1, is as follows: EAGVVQSPRYKIIEKKQPVAFWCNPISGHNTLYWYLQNLGQGPELLIRYENEEAVDDSQLPKDRFSAERLKGVDSTLKIQPAELGDSAVYLCASSLVAGPGYNEQFFGPGTRLTVL.

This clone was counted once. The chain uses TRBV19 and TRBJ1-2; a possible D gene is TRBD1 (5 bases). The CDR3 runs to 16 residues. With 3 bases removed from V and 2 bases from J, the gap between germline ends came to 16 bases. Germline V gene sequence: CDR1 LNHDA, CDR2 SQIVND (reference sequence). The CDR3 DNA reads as TGTGCCAGTAGTATTCTTCGGGGAGGACACAACTATGGCTACACCTTC. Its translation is CASSILRGGHNYGYTF.

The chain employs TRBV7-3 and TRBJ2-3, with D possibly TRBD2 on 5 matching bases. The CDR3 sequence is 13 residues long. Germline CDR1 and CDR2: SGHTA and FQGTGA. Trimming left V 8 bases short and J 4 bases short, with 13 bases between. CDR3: CASQLAGSDTQYF. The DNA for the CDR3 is TGTGCCAGCCAGCTAGCAGGATCAGATACGCAGTATTTT. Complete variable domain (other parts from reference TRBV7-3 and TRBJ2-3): GAGVSQTPSNKVTEKGKYVELRCDPISGHTALYWYRQSLGQGPEFLIYFQGTGAADDSGLPNDRFFAVRPEGSVSTLKIQRTERGDSAVYLCASQLAGSDTQYFGPGTRLTVL.

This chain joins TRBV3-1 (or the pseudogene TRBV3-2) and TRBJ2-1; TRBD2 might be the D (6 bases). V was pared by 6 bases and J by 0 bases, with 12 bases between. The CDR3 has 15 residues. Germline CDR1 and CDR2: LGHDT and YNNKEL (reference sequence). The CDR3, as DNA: TGTGCCAGCAGAGATGACGGGAGCTCCTACAATGAGCAGTTCTTC. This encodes CASRDDGSSYNEQFF.

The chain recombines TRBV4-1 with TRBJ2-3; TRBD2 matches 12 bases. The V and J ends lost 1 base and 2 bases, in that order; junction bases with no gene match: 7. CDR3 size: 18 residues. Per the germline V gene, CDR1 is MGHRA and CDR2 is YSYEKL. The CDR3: CASSQGLAGGWATDTQYF. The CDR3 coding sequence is TGCGCCAGCAGCCAAGGTCTAGCGGGAGGGTGGGCCACAGATACGCAGTATTTT.

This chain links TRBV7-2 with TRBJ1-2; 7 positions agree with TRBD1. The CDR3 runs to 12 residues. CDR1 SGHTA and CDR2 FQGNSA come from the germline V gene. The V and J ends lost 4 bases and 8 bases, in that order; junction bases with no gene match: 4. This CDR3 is CASSSTGAGYTF. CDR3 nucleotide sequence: TGTGCCAGCAGCTCAACAGGGGCCGGCTACACCTTC. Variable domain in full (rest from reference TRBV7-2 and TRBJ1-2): GAGVSQSPSNKVTEKGKDVELRCDPISGHTALYWYRQSLGQGLEFLIYFQGNSAPDKSGLPSDRFSAERTGGSVSTLTIQRTQQEDSAVYLCASSSTGAGYTFGSGTRLTVV.

CDR3 nucleotides: TGTGCCAGCAGTTCACCCGGACTAGACAATGAGCAGTTCTTC. Protein: CASSSPGLDNEQFF. J is TRBJ2-1 and V is TRBV6-5; 7 nucleotides line up with TRBD2. Unmatched junction bases numbered 5, after V lost 4 bases and J lost 5 bases. This CDR3 comprises 14 residues. Germline-derived CDR1 and CDR2 are MNHEY and SVGAGI.

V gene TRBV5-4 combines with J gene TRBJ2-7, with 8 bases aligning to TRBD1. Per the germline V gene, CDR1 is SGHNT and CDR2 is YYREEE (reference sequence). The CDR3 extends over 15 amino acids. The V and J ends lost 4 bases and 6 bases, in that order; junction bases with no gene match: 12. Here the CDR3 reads CASSAGQGGSSEQYF. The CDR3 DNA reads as TGTGCCAGCAGCGCAGGACAGGGAGGTTCAAGCGAGCAGTACTTC.

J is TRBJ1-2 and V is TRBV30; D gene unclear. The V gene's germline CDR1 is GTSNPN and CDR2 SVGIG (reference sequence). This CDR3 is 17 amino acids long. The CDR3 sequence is CIAASVSTRQAAYGYTF. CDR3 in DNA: TGTATCGCCGCCTCGGTATCCACGCGTCAGGCTGCCTATGGCTACACCTTC.

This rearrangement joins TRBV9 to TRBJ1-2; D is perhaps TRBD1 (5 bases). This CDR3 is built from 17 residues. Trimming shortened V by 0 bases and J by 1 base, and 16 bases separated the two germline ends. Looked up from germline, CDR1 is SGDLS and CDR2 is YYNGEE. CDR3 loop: CASSVAHDSKNNYGYTF. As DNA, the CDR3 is TGTGCCAGCAGCGTAGCGCATGACAGCAAAAATAACTATGGCTACACCTTC.

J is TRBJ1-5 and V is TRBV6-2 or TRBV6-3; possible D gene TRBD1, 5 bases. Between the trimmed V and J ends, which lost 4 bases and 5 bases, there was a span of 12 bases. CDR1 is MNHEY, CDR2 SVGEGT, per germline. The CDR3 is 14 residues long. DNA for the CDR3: TGTGCCAGCAGTTTAAGCAGGGACTATCAGCCCCAGCATTTT. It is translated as CASSLSRDYQPQHF.

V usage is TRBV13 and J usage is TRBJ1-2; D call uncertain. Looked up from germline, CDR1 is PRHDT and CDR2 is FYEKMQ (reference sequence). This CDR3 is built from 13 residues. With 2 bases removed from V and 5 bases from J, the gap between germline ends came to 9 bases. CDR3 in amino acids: CASSLPPSYGYTF. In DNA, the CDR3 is TGTGCCAGCAGCTTACCCCCCAGTTATGGCTACACCTTC.

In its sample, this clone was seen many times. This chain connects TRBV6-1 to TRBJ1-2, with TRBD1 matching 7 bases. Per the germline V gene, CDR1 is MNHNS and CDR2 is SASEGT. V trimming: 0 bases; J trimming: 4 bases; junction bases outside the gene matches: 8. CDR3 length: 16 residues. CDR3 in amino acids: CASSEARAGGGYGYTF. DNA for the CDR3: TGTGCCAGCAGTGAAGCTCGGGCAGGGGGTGGCTATGGCTACACCTTC.

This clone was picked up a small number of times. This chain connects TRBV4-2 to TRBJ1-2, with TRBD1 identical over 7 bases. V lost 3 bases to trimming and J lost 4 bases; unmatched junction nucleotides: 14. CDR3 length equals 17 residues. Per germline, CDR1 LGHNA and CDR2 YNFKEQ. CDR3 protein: CASSQELGGWDGYGYTF. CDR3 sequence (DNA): TGTGCCAGCAGCCAGGAACTAGGGGGCTGGGATGGCTATGGCTACACCTTC.

This CDR3 reads CATSRDKGAGNTIYF. DNA of the CDR3: TGTGCCACCAGCAGAGATAAGGGAGCTGGAAACACCATATATTTT. This chain links TRBV15 with TRBJ1-3; D unresolved. Germline loops: CDR1 LNHNV, CDR2 YYDKDF (reference sequence). V lost 0 bases and J 2 bases, leaving 8 bases between the germline ends. This CDR3 has 15 amino acids.

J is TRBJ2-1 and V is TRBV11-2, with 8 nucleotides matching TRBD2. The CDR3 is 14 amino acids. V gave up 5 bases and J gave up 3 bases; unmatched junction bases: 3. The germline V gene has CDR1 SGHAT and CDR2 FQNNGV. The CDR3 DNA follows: TGTGCCAGCAGCGTGAGCGGGAGCTACAATGAGCAGTTCTTC. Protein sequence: CASSVSGSYNEQFF.

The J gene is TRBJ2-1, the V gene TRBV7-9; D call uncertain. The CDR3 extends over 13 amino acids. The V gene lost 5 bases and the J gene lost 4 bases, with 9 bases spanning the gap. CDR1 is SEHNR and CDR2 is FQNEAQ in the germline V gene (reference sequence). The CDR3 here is CASSTVLYNEQFF. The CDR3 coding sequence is TGTGCCAGCAGCACAGTCTTATACAATGAGCAGTTCTTC. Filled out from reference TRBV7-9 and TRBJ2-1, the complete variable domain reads DTGVSQNPRHKITKRGQNVTFRCDPISEHNRLYWYRQTLGQGPEFLTYFQNEAQLEKSRLLSDRFSAERPKGSFSTLEIQRTEQGDSAMYLCASSTVLYNEQFFGPGTRLTVL.

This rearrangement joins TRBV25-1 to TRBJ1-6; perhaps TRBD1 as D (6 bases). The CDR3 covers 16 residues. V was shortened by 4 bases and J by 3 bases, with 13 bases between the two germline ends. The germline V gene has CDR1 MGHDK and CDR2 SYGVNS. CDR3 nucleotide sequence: TGTGCCAGCAGTGCCCCCACAGGGCTCTATAATTCACCCCTCCACTTT. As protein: CASSAPTGLYNSPLHF.

The CDR3 DNA follows: TGTGCCACCAGTGATCTGAGGGGGCAGGGTAATGAAAAACTGTTTTTT. Translation: CATSDLRGQGNEKLFF. V gene TRBV24-1 combines with J gene TRBJ1-4; 7 bases align to TRBD1. V was clipped by 3 bases and J by 4 bases; unmatched bases: 7. Germline V gene lookup returns CDR1 KGHDR and CDR2 SFDVKD. This CDR3 is 16 amino acids long.

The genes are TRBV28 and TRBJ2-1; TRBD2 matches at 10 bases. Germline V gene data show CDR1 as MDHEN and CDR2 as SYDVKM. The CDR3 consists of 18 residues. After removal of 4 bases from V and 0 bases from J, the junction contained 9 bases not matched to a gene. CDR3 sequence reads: CASSSPRTSGTSYNEQFF. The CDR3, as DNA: TGTGCCAGCAGTTCGCCTCGAACTAGCGGGACCTCCTACAATGAGCAGTTCTTC.

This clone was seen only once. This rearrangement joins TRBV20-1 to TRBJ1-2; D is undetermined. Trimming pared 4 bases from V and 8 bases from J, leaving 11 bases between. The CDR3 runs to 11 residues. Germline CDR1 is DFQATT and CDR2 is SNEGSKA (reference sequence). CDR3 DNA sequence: TGCAGTGCTACTCGAGAGAACGGCTACACCTTC. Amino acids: CSATRENGYTF.

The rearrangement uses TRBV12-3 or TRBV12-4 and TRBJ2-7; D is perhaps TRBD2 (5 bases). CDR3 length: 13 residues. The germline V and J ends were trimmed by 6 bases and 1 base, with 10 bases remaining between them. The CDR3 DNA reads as TGTGCCAGCAGCCCTGGGAGATCCTACGAGCAGTACTTC. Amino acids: CASSPGRSYEQYF.